The source of this T cell receptor (beta chain) is a study of blood T cell repertoires in COVID-19. Produced via immunoSEQ multiplex PCR; TCRdb's table is partial and in-frame only. Found here are 200,000 to 250,000 clones, 88% of them singletons; the top ten hold more than 1.4%. Looked up from germline, CDR1 is WNHNN and CDR2 is SYGVQD (reference sequence). This CDR3 spans 12 amino acids. Between the trimmed V and J ends, which lost 11 bases and 4 bases, there was a span of 14 bases. V is TRBV10-1 and J is TRBJ1-2, with a weak D call TRBD1 (6 bases). The source material was peripheral blood. This receptor was identified in a man aged 18 to 30 with active or convalescent COVID-19. The CDR3 loop reads CARGADLYGYTF. CDR3 bases: TGCGCCCGGGGGGCCGACCTCTATGGCTACACCTTC.